This entry concerns a single T cell receptor (beta chain). The antigen is undetermined. These data come from a study of T cell repertoires in cytomegalovirus infection. Study-level background: TCR beta signatures that were public indicated CMV infection and matching HLA type.

MiXCR was run by TCRdb on the reads, yielding one entry per CDR3 protein. The top ten clones hold around 13% of a sample with 750,000 to 900,000 distinct CDR3 sequences, approximately 32% of them seen once. Germline CDR1 is MNHNY and CDR2 is SVGAGI (reference sequence). With V trimmed by 10 bases and J by 1 base, 8 bases remained unmatched. This CDR3 comprises 14 residues. The sequences come from cultured CD8+ T cells from PBMCs, collected from culture after CMV antigen stimulation. The clonotype originates from a human donor in good health (CMV status not recorded). Some clones in this sample may be carry-over from other donors' samples. The chain links TRBV6-6 to TRBJ1-1, with TRBD1 matching 8 bases. The CDR3 reads CANSPTGANTEAFF. In nucleotides, the CDR3 is TGTGCCAACAGCCCGACAGGGGCGAACACTGAAGCTTTCTTT.